Presented here are 25 T cell receptor beta chains from one specimen sequenced in a study of T cells in women clearing cervical HPV infection. The repertoire was sequenced with immunoSEQ multiplex PCR; TCRdb's copy has only in-frame clones and lacks some. The sample holds roughly 35,000 clones. The sample was blood buffy coat. The receptor set was obtained from a woman between 18 and 69 years old with a cervical HPV16 infection that either progressed to CIN3+ or cleared (not recorded which).

On this clone: The read halts 3 residues ahead of the CDR3 end, with the missing end drawn from the germline J gene. This chain connects TRBV20-1 to TRBJ1-1; D is perhaps TRBD1 (5 bases). The CDR3 is made up of 13 amino acids. V was clipped by 3 bases and J by 0 bases, with 8 bases between them. From germline, CDR1 is DFQATT and CDR2 SNEGSKA (reference sequence). CDR3 DNA, as far as it was read: TGCAGTGCTAGGACAGAGTTGAACACTGAA. Translated: CSARTELNTE. The whole CDR3 reads CSARTELNTEAFF.

Worth noting for this clone: The read ends 3 residues early relative to the CDR3; the germline J gene fills the gap. This chain joins TRBV7-9 and TRBJ2-2, with 7 bases identical to TRBD1. The CDR3 sequence is 14 residues long. Germline loops: CDR1 SEHNR, CDR2 FQNEAQ (reference sequence). CDR3 DNA (partial): TGTGCCAGCGACAGGGCGGAAACTAATGAAAAG. Translation: CASDRAETNEK. Given in full, the CDR3 is CASDRAETNEKLFF.

Details on this clone: Coverage ceases 3 residues before the CDR3 finishes, and the germline J gene fills in the end. The rearrangement uses TRBV2 and TRBJ1-1, with D tentatively TRBD1 (6 bases). The CDR3 has 13 residues. Trimming pared 10 bases from V and 1 base from J, leaving 13 bases between. Germline CDR1 SNHLY, CDR2 FYNNEI. CDR3 DNA, as far as it was read: TGTGCCACCAAACAGGACAGGAACACTGAA. Translation: CATKQDRNTE. The full CDR3 sequence reads CATKQDRNTEAFF.

Turning to this clone: The observed sequence ends 3 residues before the CDR3 terminus, with the missing tail filled in from the germline J gene. This chain links TRBV7-9 with TRBJ2-4, with a weak D call TRBD1 (5 bases). This CDR3 spans 14 amino acids. Germline-derived CDR1 and CDR2 are SEHNR and FQNEAQ (reference sequence). The CDR3 is CASSRDRPFYGQYF. The sequenced part of the CDR3 DNA is TGTGCCAGCAGCCGCGACAGACCCTTCTATGGT.

Comments on this clone: Read data end 3 residues before the CDR3 end; the end is taken from the germline J gene. V gene TRBV5-6 combines with J gene TRBJ1-2; D is unclear. Trimming stripped 4 bases from V and 1 base from J, with 14 bases between. The CDR3 covers 15 residues. Germline CDR1 SGHDT, CDR2 YYEEEE. CDR3 sequence reads: CASSMYADYNYGYTF. Partial CDR3 DNA: TGTGCCAGCAGCATGTACGCTGACTATAACTATGGC.

With regard to this clone: The read stops 3 residues short of the end of the CDR3; the missing end is completed from the germline J gene. The rearrangement links TRBV7-2 to TRBJ2-4, with a tentative D call TRBD2 (6 bases). Germline values: CDR1 SGHTA, CDR2 FQGNSA. The CDR3 has 13 amino acids. The CDR3 DNA, read in part, is TGTGCCAGCAGCAGCCAAGGTGTGGGGGGT. It is translated as CASSSQGVGG. The complete CDR3 protein is CASSSQGVGGQYF. Complete variable domain (other parts from reference TRBV7-2 and TRBJ2-4): GAGVSQSPSNKVTEKGKDVELRCDPISGHTALYWYRQSLGQGLEFLIYFQGNSAPDKSGLPSDRFSAERTGGSVSTLTIQRTQQEDSAVYLCASSSQGVGGQYFGAGTRLSVL.

Details on this clone: The read stops 3 residues short of the end of the CDR3; the missing end is completed from the germline J gene. The rearrangement uses TRBV20-1 and TRBJ1-1, with 8 bases fitting TRBD1. V gave up 0 bases and J gave up 4 bases; unmatched junction bases: 10. This CDR3 is 16 amino acids long. Looked up from germline, CDR1 is DFQATT and CDR2 is SNEGSKA (reference sequence). This CDR3 reads CSARDLRTGPSTEAFF. CDR3 bases read: TGCAGTGCTAGAGATCTTCGGACAGGGCCGAGCACTGAA.

As regards this clone: From the germline J gene comes the end of the CDR3, since the read stops 3 residues before it. J is TRBJ2-5 and V is TRBV6-2 or TRBV6-3; 10 bases agree with TRBD2. The CDR3 runs 13 residues. After removal of 8 bases from V and 5 bases from J, the junction contained 5 bases not matched to a gene. Per germline, CDR1 MNHEY and CDR2 SVGEGT. CDR3 DNA (partial): TGTGCCAGCGAGCGGGGGGGCCTGGAGACC. Residues: CASERGGLET. The full CDR3 protein is CASERGGLETQYF.

To note about this clone: The read terminates 3 residues ahead of where the CDR3 ends, so the germline J gene completes it. The chain combines TRBV30 with TRBJ2-2, with D perhaps TRBD2 (6 bases). In germline, CDR1 is GTSNPN, CDR2 SVGIG (reference sequence). This CDR3 contains 16 residues. CDR3 sequence reads: CAWRSSFTGGNEKLFF. The DNA read from the CDR3 is TGTGCCTGGAGAAGCAGTTTTACAGGAGGGAATGAAAAG. Filled out from reference TRBV30 and TRBJ2-2, the complete variable domain reads SQTIHQWPATLVQPVGSPLSLECTVEGTSNPNLYWYRQAAGRGLQLLFYSVGIGQISSEVPQNLSASRPQDRQFILSSKKLLLSDSGFYLCAWRSSFTGGNEKLFFGEGSRLTVL.

Worth noting for this clone: From the germline J gene comes the end of the CDR3, since the read stops 3 residues before it. V usage is TRBV20-1 and J usage is TRBJ1-2; D gene ambiguous. The CDR3 sequence is 15 residues long. V dropped 5 bases and J dropped 4 bases, with 20 bases sitting between them. Germline V CDR1 and CDR2: DFQATT, SNEGSKA (reference sequence). CDR3 DNA, as far as it was read: TGCAGTGCTCGCCCCACCTCAGGCAGTTTCTATGGC. It specifies CSARPTSGSFYG. The whole CDR3 is CSARPTSGSFYGYTF.

The DNA read from the CDR3 is TGCAGCGTTGGCTCGGGGAGGACTGAA. It is translated as CSVGSGRTE. The full CDR3 protein reads CSVGSGRTEAFF. The chain couples TRBV29-1 to TRBJ1-1; the D is unclear. The read ends 3 residues before the CDR3 terminus; that terminus is restored from the germline J gene. Trimming shortened V by 4 bases and J by 5 bases, and 11 bases separated the two germline ends. Per the germline V gene, CDR1 is SQVTM and CDR2 is ANQGSEA. This CDR3 is built from 12 residues.

For this clone: Read coverage stops 3 residues before the CDR3 terminus; the germline J gene supplies the remainder. The rearrangement uses TRBV19 and TRBJ2-4; D is unclear. The CDR3 spans 13 residues. Germline CDR1 LNHDA, CDR2 SQIVND (reference sequence). The CDR3 sequence: CASSPAGTYGQYF. CDR3 DNA, as far as it was read: TGTGCCAGTAGTCCGGCAGGCACTTATGGT.

In the case of this clone: The read comes to an end 3 residues before the CDR3 does, leaving the germline J gene to fill in the end. The V and J genes are TRBV29-1 and TRBJ1-5; TRBD1 might be the D (5 bases). Germline lookup yields CDR1 SQVTM and CDR2 ANQGSEA. The CDR3 runs to 13 residues. V was shortened by 6 bases and J by 5 bases, with 14 bases between the two germline ends. The CDR3 sequence: CSVGTGGDQPQHF. The CDR3 bases that were read are TGCAGCGTGGGGACGGGGGGGGATCAGCCC.

Comment on this clone: The read stops 3 residues short of the end of the CDR3; the missing end is completed from the germline J gene. The rearrangement joins TRBV18 to TRBJ2-5; possibly TRBD2 for D (5 bases). The V gene lost 0 bases and the J gene lost 2 bases, with 10 bases spanning the gap. The germline gives CDR1 KGHSH, CDR2 LQKENI. The CDR3 loop spans 15 amino acids. CDR3 sequence: CASSPPAGNQETQYF. CDR3 bases read: TGTGCCAGCTCACCACCGGCGGGTAATCAAGAGACC.

As for this clone: The CDR3 is cut off 3 residues early in the read; its end comes from the germline J gene. The chain employs TRBV6-2 or TRBV6-3 and TRBJ2-1, with 8 bases aligning to TRBD2. Germline lookup yields CDR1 MNHEY and CDR2 SVGEGT. The trim removed 5 bases at V and 9 bases at J, leaving 15 bases unmatched. The length of the CDR3 is 16 residues. CDR3 protein: CASSQRPGTSSAEQFF. The CDR3 DNA, read in part, is TGTGCCAGCAGTCAACGACCCGGGACTAGTTCCGCTGAG.

With respect to this clone: The observed sequence ends 3 residues before the CDR3 terminus, with the missing tail filled in from the germline J gene. V is TRBV20-1 and J is TRBJ2-1; 9 positions agree with TRBD2. The CDR3 consists of 16 residues. Germline V CDR1 and CDR2: DFQATT, SNEGSKA (reference sequence). Trimming took 6 bases from V and 3 from J; bases not matched to a gene: 12. The sequenced CDR3 bases are TGCAGTGCCGGTCGGGCTAGCGGGAAGATCTACAATGAG. Translation: CSAGRASGKIYNE. The full CDR3 protein reads CSAGRASGKIYNEQFF.

As to this clone: The sequence runs out 3 residues before the end of the CDR3; the remainder is reconstructed from the germline J gene. The chain uses TRBV18 and TRBJ1-2; D is ambiguous. Germline V gene data show CDR1 as KGHSH and CDR2 as LQKENI. This CDR3 region has 16 residues. CDR3 amino acids: CASSLGSGRGFYDYTF. The sequenced part of the CDR3 DNA is TGTGCCAGCTCACTGGGGAGCGGGAGAGGGTTCTACGAC.

Note on this clone: Read sequence stops 3 residues before the CDR3 end, and the germline J gene provides the missing end. This chain connects TRBV5-4 to TRBJ1-2; no clear D. CDR1 and CDR2 from the germline V gene are SGHNT and YYREEE (reference sequence). The CDR3 length is 12 residues. The V gene lost 0 bases and the J gene lost 7 bases, with 7 bases spanning the gap. Partial CDR3 DNA: TGTGCCAGCAGCTTGGGTCTCGGTGGC. Its protein is CASSLGLGG. The full CDR3 protein is CASSLGLGGYTF. The full variable domain, with the rest looked up from reference TRBV5-4 and TRBJ1-2, is ETGVTQSPTHLIKTRGQQVTLRCSSQSGHNTVSWYQQALGQGPQFIFQYYREEENGRGNFPPRFSGLQFPNYSSELNVNALELDDSALYLCASSLGLGGYTFGSGTRLTVV.

Note on this clone: The DNA ends 3 residues before the CDR3 does, and the rest of the CDR3 is filled in from the germline J gene. The rearrangement joins TRBV6-4 to TRBJ1-6; 8 bases fit TRBD1. V gave up 5 bases and J gave up 9 bases; unmatched junction bases: 6. This CDR3 spans 14 amino acids. From germline, CDR1 is MRHNA and CDR2 SNTAGT. CDR3 loop: CASSLDRGGSPLHF. The sequenced CDR3 bases are TGTGCCAGCAGTCTCGACAGGGGAGGTTCACCC.

Of note for this clone: The DNA ends 3 residues before the CDR3 does, and the rest of the CDR3 is filled in from the germline J gene. The chain uses TRBV2 and TRBJ1-2, with 9 bases aligning to TRBD1. The CDR3 covers 15 residues. The V gene end was trimmed by 4 bases and the J gene end by 7 bases; junction bases not matched to a gene: 10. The germline gives CDR1 SNHLY, CDR2 FYNNEI. The CDR3 loop reads CASSGYRGHSSGYTF. CDR3 DNA, as far as it was read: TGTGCCAGCAGTGGATACAGGGGGCATTCTTCTGGC.

In the case of this clone: Sequencing ends 3 residues short of the CDR3 end; the germline J gene provides the rest. This chain connects TRBV5-1 to TRBJ2-2; 9 bases map to TRBD2. The CDR3 totals 16 residues. In germline, CDR1 is SGHRS, CDR2 YFSETQ. Trimming cost V 0 bases and J 6 bases; bases outside gene matches: 6. The CDR3 here is CASSLVSGGPPGELFF. CDR3 DNA, as far as it was read: TGCGCCAGCAGCTTGGTTAGCGGGGGCCCCCCCGGGGAG.

With regard to this clone: The read ends 3 residues early relative to the CDR3; the germline J gene fills the gap. The chain uses TRBV28 and TRBJ2-1; 13 bases align to TRBD2. CDR1 and CDR2 from the germline V gene are MDHEN and SYDVKM. The CDR3 loop spans 15 amino acids. The J segment lost 1 base and the V segment lost 6 bases, leaving 0 bases of the junction unmatched. The part of the CDR3 DNA that was read is TGTGCCAGCAGACTAGCGGGAGGGTCCTACAATGAG. Translation gives CASRLAGGSYNE. In full, the CDR3 is CASRLAGGSYNEQFF. The full variable domain, with the rest looked up from reference TRBV28 and TRBJ2-1, is DVKVTQSSRYLVKRTGEKVFLECVQDMDHENMFWYRQDPGLGLRLIYFSYDVKMKEKGDIPEGYSVSREKKERFSLILESASTNQTSMYLCASRLAGGSYNEQFFGPGTRLTVL.

A remark on this clone: The read ends 3 residues before the CDR3 terminus; that terminus is restored from the germline J gene. This chain joins TRBV7-2 and TRBJ2-3; maybe TRBD1 (7 bases). Per germline, CDR1 SGHTA and CDR2 FQGNSA. CDR3 length equals 14 residues. CDR3: CASRQGGGMETQYF. CDR3 DNA (partial): TGTGCCAGCAGGCAGGGGGGCGGGATGGAGACG.

Regarding this clone: The read ends 3 residues before the CDR3 terminus; that terminus is restored from the germline J gene. The V gene is TRBV20-1, the J gene TRBJ1-5, with a tentative D call TRBD1 (5 bases). Germline CDR1 is DFQATT and CDR2 is SNEGSKA (reference sequence). The V end lost 3 bases, the J end lost 9 bases, and 12 bases lay between the germline ends. The CDR3 is made up of 12 amino acids. The CDR3 protein is CSASRAETPQHF. The sequenced CDR3 bases are TGCAGTGCTAGCAGGGCGGAGACGCCC.

Concerning this clone: The read ends 3 residues early relative to the CDR3; the germline J gene fills the gap. V usage is TRBV19 and J usage is TRBJ1-2; TRBD1 aligns across 7 bases. The ends lost 3 bases at V and 3 bases at J; junction bases unmatched: 1. This CDR3 has 13 amino acids. Per germline, CDR1 LNHDA and CDR2 SQIVND (reference sequence). CDR3 loop: CASSIGQDYGYTF. The CDR3 DNA, read in part, is TGTGCCAGTAGTATCGGACAGGACTATGGC.